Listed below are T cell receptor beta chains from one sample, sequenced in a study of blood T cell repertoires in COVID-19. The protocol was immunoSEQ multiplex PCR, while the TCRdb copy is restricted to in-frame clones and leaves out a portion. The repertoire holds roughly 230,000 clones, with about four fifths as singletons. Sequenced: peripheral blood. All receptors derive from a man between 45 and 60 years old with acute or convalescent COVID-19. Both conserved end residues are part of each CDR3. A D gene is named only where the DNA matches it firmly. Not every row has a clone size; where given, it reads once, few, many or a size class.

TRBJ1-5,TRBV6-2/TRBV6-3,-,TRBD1,TGTGCCAGCAGTTACGCAGGGGGCAGACAGCCCCAGCATTTT,CASSYAGGRQPQHF
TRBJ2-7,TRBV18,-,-,TGTGCCAGCTTGCCAGGGGTCAGCTCCTACGAGCAGTACTTC,CASLPGVSSYEQYF
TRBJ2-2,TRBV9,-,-,TGTGCCAGCAAAGTAGGGGTTTCGAACACCGGGGAGCTGTTTTTT,CASKVGVSNTGELFF
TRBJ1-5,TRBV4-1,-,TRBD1,TGCGCCAGCAGCCAAATAATGGGACAGGGGAATCAGCCCCAGCATTTT,CASSQIMGQGNQPQHF
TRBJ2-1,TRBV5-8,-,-,TGTGCCAGCCTGTTCGGGGTGTCCTACAATGAGCAGTTCTTC,CASLFGVSYNEQFF
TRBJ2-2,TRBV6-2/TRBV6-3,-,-,TGTGCCAGCAGTTACCAGGACACTACCGGGGAGCTGTTTTTT,CASSYQDTTGELFF
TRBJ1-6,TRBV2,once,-,TGTGCCAGCAGTGTCCGTTCACCCCTCCACTTT,CASSVRSPLHF
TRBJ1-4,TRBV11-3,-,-,TGTGCCAGCAGCTTAGAGGGCTGGGGGCGGGCTAATGAAAAACTGTTTTTT,CASSLEGWGRANEKLFF
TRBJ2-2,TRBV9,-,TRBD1,TGTGCCAGCAGCGTAGAAGGGACAGTAAACACCGGGGAGCTGTTTTTT,CASSVEGTVNTGELFF
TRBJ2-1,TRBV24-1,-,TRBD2,TGTGCCACCAGTGAGGCCGGGACTAGCCTTGGAACTCGCTACAATGAGCAGTTCTTC,CATSEAGTSLGTRYNEQFF
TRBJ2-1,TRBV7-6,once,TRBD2,TGTGCCAGCAGCTCCCTAGCGGGAGACACCTACAATGAGCAGTTCTTC,CASSSLAGDTYNEQFF
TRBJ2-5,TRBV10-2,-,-,TGCGCCAGCAGTGACGCGGGGTCGGGACTAGAGACCCAGTACTTC,CASSDAGSGLETQYF
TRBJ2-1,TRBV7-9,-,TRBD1,TGTGCCAGCAGCCTTACAGGGGTCTCCTACAATGAGCAGTTCTTC,CASSLTGVSYNEQFF
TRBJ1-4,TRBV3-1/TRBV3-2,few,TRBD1,TGTGCCAGCAGGGGGACAGGGGTAGAAAAACTGTTTTTT,CASRGTGVEKLFF
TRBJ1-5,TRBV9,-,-,TGTGCCAGCAGCGTAGAAGGACAGAGTGGTCAGCCCCAGCATTTT,CASSVEGQSGQPQHF
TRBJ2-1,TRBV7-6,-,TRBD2,TGTGCCAGCAGCGAGGGACTAGCGGGAGCCTACAATGAGCAGTTCTTC,CASSEGLAGAYNEQFF
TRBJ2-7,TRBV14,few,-,TGTGCCAGCAGCCAATCCCATTCCTACGAGCAGTACTTC,CASSQSHSYEQYF
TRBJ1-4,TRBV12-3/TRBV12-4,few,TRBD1,TGTGCCAGCACGGGACAGGGATATGAAAAACTGTTTTTT,CASTGQGYEKLFF
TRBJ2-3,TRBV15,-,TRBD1,TGTGCCACCAGCAGGACAGGGGGGCAGTTAGATACGCAGTATTTT,CATSRTGGQLDTQYF
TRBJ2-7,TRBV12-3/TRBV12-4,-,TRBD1,TGTGCCAGCAGTAGGGACAGGGCACACGAGCAGTACTTC,CASSRDRAHEQYF